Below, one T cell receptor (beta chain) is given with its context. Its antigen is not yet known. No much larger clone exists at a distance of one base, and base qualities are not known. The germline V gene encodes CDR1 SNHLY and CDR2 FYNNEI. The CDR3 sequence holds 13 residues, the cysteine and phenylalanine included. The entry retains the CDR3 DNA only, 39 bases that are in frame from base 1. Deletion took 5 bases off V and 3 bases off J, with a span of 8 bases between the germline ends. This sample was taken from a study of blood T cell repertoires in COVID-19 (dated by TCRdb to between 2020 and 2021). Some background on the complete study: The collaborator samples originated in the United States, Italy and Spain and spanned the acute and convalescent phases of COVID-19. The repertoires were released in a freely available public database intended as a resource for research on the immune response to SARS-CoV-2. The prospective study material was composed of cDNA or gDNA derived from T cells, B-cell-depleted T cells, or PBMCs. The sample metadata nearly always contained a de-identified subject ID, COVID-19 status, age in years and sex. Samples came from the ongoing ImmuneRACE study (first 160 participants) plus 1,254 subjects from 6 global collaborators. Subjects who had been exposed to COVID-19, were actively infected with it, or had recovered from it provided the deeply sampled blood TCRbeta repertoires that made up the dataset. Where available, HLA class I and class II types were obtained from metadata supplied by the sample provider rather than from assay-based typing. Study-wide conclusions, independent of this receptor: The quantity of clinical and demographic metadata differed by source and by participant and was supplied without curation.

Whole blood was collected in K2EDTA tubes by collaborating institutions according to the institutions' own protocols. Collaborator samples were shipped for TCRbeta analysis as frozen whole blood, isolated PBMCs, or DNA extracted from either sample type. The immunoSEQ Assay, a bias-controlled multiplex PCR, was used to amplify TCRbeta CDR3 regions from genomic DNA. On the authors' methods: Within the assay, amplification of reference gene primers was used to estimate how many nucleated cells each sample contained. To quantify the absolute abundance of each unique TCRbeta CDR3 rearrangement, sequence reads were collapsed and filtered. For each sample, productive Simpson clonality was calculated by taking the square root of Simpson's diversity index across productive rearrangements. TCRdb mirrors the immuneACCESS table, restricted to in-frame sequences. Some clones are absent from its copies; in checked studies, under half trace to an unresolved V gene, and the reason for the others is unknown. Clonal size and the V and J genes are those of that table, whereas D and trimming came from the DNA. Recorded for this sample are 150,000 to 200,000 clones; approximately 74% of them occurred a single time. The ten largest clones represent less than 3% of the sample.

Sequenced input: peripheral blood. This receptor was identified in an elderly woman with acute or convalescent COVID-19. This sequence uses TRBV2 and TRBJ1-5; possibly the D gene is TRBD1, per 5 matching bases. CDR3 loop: CASSRQLNQPQHF. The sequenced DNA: TGTGCCAGCAGTCGACAGCTCAATCAGCCCCAGCATTTT.